These 30 T cell receptor beta chains were all obtained from the same sample, sequenced in a study of regulatory T cells in long-lasting Graves disease. TCR beta libraries were built with iRepertoire HTBI primers and Arm-PCR of CDR3 regions. A single record per CDR3 protein comes from TCRdb applying MiXCR to the multiplex PCR reads. The sample lists 450,000 to 700,000 distinct CDR3 sequences, 13% seen once, with about 9.1% in the top ten. Time point in this sample: newly diagnosed GD, antithyroid drugs for less than 3 months. Scientists built the TCR library using RNA that was extracted from PBMCs. This sample was also put to use in a study of T cells in Graves' hyperthyroidism and ophthalmopathy.

Sequences were derived from peripheral blood mononuclear cells (PBMCs), sampled at new diagnosis, from a patient treated with antithyroid drugs. All receptors come from a young man with Graves disease.

This clonotype was recorded many times. The chain couples TRBV2 to TRBJ2-2; the D is unclear. Between the trimmed V and J ends, which lost 8 bases and 9 bases, there was a span of 19 bases. The germline gives CDR1 SNHLY, CDR2 FYNNEI. The CDR3 is 14 amino acids. CDR3 DNA sequence: TGTGCCAGCGGCCAGGACCCCTTGATCAGGGAGCTGTTTTTT. As protein: CASGQDPLIRELFF. Looking up the rest from reference TRBV2 and TRBJ2-2 gives the full variable domain: EPEVTQTPSHQVTQMGQEVILRCVPISNHLYFYWYRQILGQKVEFLVSFYNNEISEKSEIFDDQFSVERPDGSNFTLKIRSTKLEDSAMYFCASGQDPLIRELFFGEGSRLTVL.

This clonotype was picked up a small number of times. Just one base apart from a much larger clone, this may be a read error. The rearrangement joins TRBV20-1 to TRBJ2-5; tentatively, D is TRBD2 (5 bases). The length of the CDR3 is 11 residues. V was shortened by 6 bases and J by 11 bases, with 16 bases between the two germline ends. The V gene's germline CDR1 is DFQATT and CDR2 SNEGSKA (reference sequence). CDR3 coding DNA: TGCAGTGCGAAGGGAACGCCGGGGCAGTACTTC. The encoded protein is CSAKGTPGQYF.

This clonotype has at least ten counts. The chain uses TRBV10-3 and TRBJ2-5; no clear D. The CDR3 has 14 amino acids. CDR1 and CDR2 from the germline V gene are ENHRY and SYGVKD. Between the trimmed V and J ends, which lost 1 base and 1 base, there was a span of 7 bases. This CDR3 is CAISEYGSQETQYF. CDR3 bases: TGTGCCATCAGTGAGTACGGGTCCCAAGAGACCCAGTACTTC.

Ten or more counts support this clonotype. This chain links TRBV3-1 with TRBJ1-2; D perhaps matches TRBD1 (5 bases). Germline CDR1 reads LGHDT; CDR2 reads YNNKEL (reference sequence). The CDR3 has 15 amino acids. Trimming took 0 bases from V and 3 from J, leaving 11 bases between them. CDR3 DNA: TGTGCCAGCAGCCAAGATCGACAAGGGGACTATGGCTACACCTTC. Translated: CASSQDRQGDYGYTF.

This clonotype has just a few counts. This chain links TRBV20-1 with TRBJ2-1; TRBD2 aligns across 12 bases. J was trimmed by 0 bases and V by 5 bases; bases with no gene match: 2. Germline CDR1 is DFQATT and CDR2 is SNEGSKA (reference sequence). CDR3 length equals 15 residues. This CDR3 is CSAATSGSSYNEQFF. The CDR3 DNA is TGCAGTGCTGCGACTAGCGGGAGCTCCTACAATGAGCAGTTCTTC.

This clonotype has at least ten counts. The chain links TRBV11-2 to TRBJ2-3; D is possibly TRBD1 or TRBD2 (5 bases each). The J call is in doubt because the DNA end fits TRBJ2-7 better. Per the germline V gene, CDR1 is SGHAT and CDR2 is FQNNGV. This CDR3 is built from 14 residues. In DNA, the CDR3 is TGTGCCAGCAGCTTCCGGGACCTGATCCACGAGCAGTACTTC. This translates into CASSFRDLIHEQYF.

This clonotype was seen ten or more times. The chain uses TRBV6-1 and TRBJ1-2; no clear D gene. V was shortened by 1 base and J by 2 bases, with 11 bases between the two germline ends. The germline gives CDR1 MNHNS, CDR2 SASEGT. The CDR3 sequence is 15 residues long. DNA of the CDR3: TGTGCCAGCAGTGAAGAGATGCACGGAAACTATGGCTACACCTTC. This codes for CASSEEMHGNYGYTF.

The table lists this clonotype with many counts. The chain uses TRBV13 and TRBJ2-1; 12 nucleotides line up with TRBD2. CDR3 length equals 16 residues. In germline, CDR1 is PRHDT, CDR2 FYEKMQ (reference sequence). V was pared by 5 bases and J by 3 bases, with 5 bases of the junction left unmatched. The CDR3 loop reads CASSNGLAGIYNEQFF. In DNA, the CDR3 is TGTGCCAGCAGCAACGGACTAGCGGGGATCTACAATGAGCAGTTCTTC. The complete variable domain, with remaining parts taken from reference TRBV13 and TRBJ2-1, reads AAGVIQSPRHLIKEKRETATLKCYPIPRHDTVYWYQQGPGQDPQFLISFYEKMQSDKGSIPDRFSAQQFSDYHSELNMSSLELGDSALYFCASSNGLAGIYNEQFFGPGTRLTVL.

This clonotype was picked up many times. The CDR3 DNA reads TGTGCCAGCAGCAACTTACAGGGAAGCTATGGCTACACCTTC. Protein: CASSNLQGSYGYTF. The chain is built from TRBV16 and TRBJ1-2; the D gene is possibly TRBD1 (6 bases). Germline-derived CDR1 and CDR2 are KGHSY and FQNENV. The CDR3 is 14 residues long. The ends were cut back, 5 bases at V and 4 bases at J, with 14 bases in the middle. Supplemented by reference TRBV16 and TRBJ1-2, the full variable domain reads GEEVAQTPKHLVRGEGQKAKLYCAPIKGHSYVFWYQQVLKNEFKFLISFQNENVFDETGMPKERFSAKCLPNSPCSLEIQATKLEDSAVYFCASSNLQGSYGYTFGSGTRLTVV.

This clonotype was observed once. V and J are TRBV9 and TRBJ2-5; D is perhaps TRBD2 (6 bases). The germline V gene encodes CDR1 SGDLS and CDR2 YYNGEE. CDR3 length: 14 amino acids. Trimming left V 5 bases short and J 0 bases short, with 11 bases between. The CDR3 region is CASSEGGHQETQYF. The CDR3 DNA sequence: TGTGCCAGCAGTGAGGGAGGCCACCAAGAGACCCAGTACTTC.

Ten or more counts support this clonotype. The junction and the germline gene differ at one end; a read error may be behind it. The gene calls are TRBV5-1 and TRBJ2-7; D perhaps matches TRBD2 (6 bases). The CDR3 runs 14 residues. CDR1 and CDR2 (germline): SGHRS, YFSETQ. The CDR3 loop is CASSPGTYPYEQYF. DNA for the CDR3: TGTGCCAGCAGCCCAGGGACTTATCCCTACGAGCAGTACTTC.

This clonotype came up many times. The rearrangement uses TRBV30 and TRBJ2-2; tentatively, D is TRBD2 (5 bases). CDR3 length equals 16 residues. Per the germline V gene, CDR1 is GTSNPN and CDR2 is SVGIG (reference sequence). Between the trimmed V and J ends, which lost 0 bases and 4 bases, there was a span of 15 bases. CDR3 in DNA: TGTGCCTGGAGTGTGTGGACGGAGGCAAGCACCGGGGAGCTGTTTTTT. Translated: CAWSVWTEASTGELFF.

This clonotype was observed many times. The J gene is TRBJ2-5, the V gene TRBV14, with D perhaps matching TRBD1 (6 bases). The V gene's germline CDR1 is SGHDN and CDR2 FVKESK. Trimming removed 6 bases at V and 5 bases at J, with 16 bases between. The CDR3 runs to 14 residues. In nucleotides, the CDR3 is TGTGCCAGCAGACCACAGGGACCTGGCGAGACCCAGTACTTC. As protein: CASRPQGPGETQYF.

This clonotype has just a few counts. V and J are TRBV20-1 and TRBJ2-7; no firm D call. Trimming left V 7 bases short and J 8 bases short, with 6 bases between. CDR3 length equals 8 residues. Germline assignment: CDR1 DFQATT and CDR2 SNEGSKA (reference sequence). In DNA form, the CDR3 reads TGCAGTGTCGACCAGCAGTACTTC. The encoded protein is CSVDQQYF.

This clonotype was detected ten times or more. CDR3 in DNA: TGCAGCGTCGGGGACAACTTCTCCTACGAGCAGTACTTC. Translated: CSVGDNFSYEQYF. The rearrangement links TRBV29-1 to TRBJ2-7, with a possible D match to TRBD1 (6 bases). Germline V lookup: CDR1 SQVTM, CDR2 ANQGSEA. This CDR3 contains 13 residues. V lost 6 bases and J 0 bases, leaving 12 bases between the germline ends.

This clonotype was observed many times. This chain connects TRBV6-5 to TRBJ2-7; the D gene is possibly TRBD1 (5 bases). This CDR3 has 13 amino acids. V lost 4 bases and J 4 bases, leaving 11 bases between the germline ends. The germline gives CDR1 MNHEY, CDR2 SVGAGI. The CDR3 bases are TGTGCCAGCAGTTTACAGGCTGGTTACGAGCAGTACTTC. This gives the protein CASSLQAGYEQYF.

As to this clonotype: A clone one base away is much larger, so this may be a read error. The chain uses TRBV28 and TRBJ1-1; TRBD1 matches 7 bases. Looked up from germline, CDR1 is MDHEN and CDR2 is SYDVKM. CDR3 length equals 14 residues. The CDR3 nucleotides are TGTGCCAGCAGTCCCCTCGGACAGGCGTTTAGGGTTTTTTTT. As protein: CASSPLGQAFRVFF. Full variable domain (outside the CDR3, taken from reference TRBV28 and TRBJ1-1): DVKVTQSSRYLVKRTGEKVFLECVQDMDHENMFWYRQDPGLGLRLIYFSYDVKMKEKGDIPEGYSVSREKKERFSLILESASTNQTSMYLCASSPLGQAFRVFFGQGTRLTVV.

This clonotype was observed many times. V is TRBV9 and J is TRBJ1-5; D ambiguous. Per the germline V gene, CDR1 is SGDLS and CDR2 is YYNGEE. The CDR3 contains 14 residues. V was shortened by 6 bases and J by 0 bases, with 10 bases between the two germline ends. DNA of the CDR3: TGTGCCAGCAATAGGGATGATAGCAATCAGCCCCAGCATTTT. It encodes CASNRDDSNQPQHF.

This clonotype appeared a few times. This chain links TRBV19 with TRBJ2-7; 9 bases map to TRBD2. This CDR3 region has 14 residues. V was pared by 4 bases and J by 3 bases, with 4 bases of the junction left unmatched. The germline CDR1 and CDR2 sequences are LNHDA and SQIVND (reference sequence). CDR3 region: CASSTGLASYEQYF. CDR3 DNA: TGTGCCAGTAGTACGGGACTAGCTAGCTACGAGCAGTACTTC.

There are many counts of this clonotype. One end of the junction fails to match germline, which may point to a read error. The V gene is TRBV7-9, the J gene TRBJ1-1; 8 bases match TRBD1. This CDR3 is built from 13 residues. Germline values: CDR1 SEHNR, CDR2 FQNEAQ (reference sequence). The CDR3 spells CACRGRGMAEAFF. CDR3 DNA: TGTGCCTGCAGGGGGCGCGGAATGGCTGAAGCTTTCTTT.

V usage is TRBV10-3 and J usage is TRBJ2-3; 7 nucleotides align to TRBD2. Trimming removed 5 bases from V and 1 base from J; junction bases left unmatched: 3. Per germline, CDR1 ENHRY and CDR2 SYGVKD. The CDR3 totals 14 residues. The chain's CDR3 is CAISQTSGTDTQYF. DNA of the CDR3: TGTGCCATCAGTCAAACTAGCGGCACAGATACGCAGTATTTT.

The chain is built from TRBV5-1 and TRBJ2-1; no firm D call. Trimming stripped 5 bases from V and 9 bases from J, with 15 bases between. The CDR3 has 13 amino acids. Germline V gene data show CDR1 as SGHRS and CDR2 as YFSETQ. CDR3 in amino acids: CASRGWVLGEQFF. The DNA of the CDR3 is TGCGCCAGCAGAGGGTGGGTATTGGGTGAGCAGTTCTTC.

There are many counts of this clonotype. V and J are TRBV10-3 and TRBJ2-6, with 7 positions matching TRBD2. This CDR3 is 15 amino acids long. J gave up 0 bases and V 5 bases, and 1 base lay outside the gene matches. CDR1 and CDR2 (germline): ENHRY, SYGVKD. The CDR3 protein is CAISRGSSGANVLTF. CDR3 sequence (DNA): TGTGCCATCAGTCGCGGGAGCTCTGGGGCCAACGTCCTGACTTTC.

With respect to this clonotype: One base away lies a much larger clone, so this may be a sequencing read error. J is TRBJ1-1 and V is TRBV6-4, with D tentatively TRBD1 (5 bases). Germline assignment: CDR1 MRHNA and CDR2 SNTAGT. The length of the CDR3 is 16 residues. The DNA of the CDR3 is TGTGCCAGCAGTCCTCGGGACGGTGTAATGAACGCTGAAGCTTTCTTT. It encodes CASSPRDGVMNAEAFF.

The table lists this clonotype with many counts. The chain has TRBV27 and TRBJ1-5; D not certain. The CDR3 consists of 14 residues. The V end lost 6 bases, the J end lost 0 bases, and 9 bases lay between the germline ends. Germline V gene sequence: CDR1 MNHEY, CDR2 SMNVEV (reference sequence). The CDR3 sequence: CASRGRLSNQPQHF. The CDR3 coding sequence is TGTGCCAGCAGGGGCAGACTTAGCAATCAGCCCCAGCATTTT.

The genes are TRBV3-1 and TRBJ2-7, with 11 bases identical to TRBD2. The CDR3 contains 15 residues. Germline trimming cut 4 bases from V and 2 bases from J; bases unmatched to any gene: 4. The germline CDR1 and CDR2 sequences are LGHDT and YNNKEL (reference sequence). CDR3 sequence (DNA): TGTGCCAGCAGCCTGACTAGCGGGACAACCTACGAGCAGTACTTC. Amino acid sequence: CASSLTSGTTYEQYF.

This clonotype appeared many times. The CDR3 region has the DNA TGTGCCAGCAGCCCGGGCGGGACTAGCGGGGAAGAGACCCAGTACTTC. As protein: CASSPGGTSGEETQYF. The chain combines TRBV2 with TRBJ2-5; 13 positions agree with TRBD2. The V gene end was trimmed by 6 bases and the J gene end by 3 bases; junction bases not matched to a gene: 7. Germline V gene lookup returns CDR1 SNHLY and CDR2 FYNNEI. The CDR3 sequence is 16 residues long.

This clonotype was seen many times. V and J are TRBV2 and TRBJ2-7; D is undetermined. The CDR3 is 12 residues long. The V end lost 7 bases, the J end lost 0 bases, and 7 bases lay between the germline ends. CDR1 and CDR2 from the germline V gene are SNHLY and FYNNEI. CDR3 DNA sequence: TGTGCCAGCAAGACTTCCTCCTACGAGCAGTACTTC. Translation: CASKTSSYEQYF.

This clonotype was recorded many times. The CDR3 coding sequence is TGTGCCAGCAGCTTAGGAGGTCCGGCGACTGAAGGCGGAACTGAAGCTTTCTTT. It yields the protein CASSLGGPATEGGTEAFF. J is TRBJ1-1 and V is TRBV7-8; D call uncertain. From germline, CDR1 is SGHVS and CDR2 FQNEAQ. This CDR3 has 18 residues. V was cut by 1 base and J by 5 bases, with 23 bases left in between.

Remarks on this clonotype: This likely traces to a read error, being one base from a far larger clone. This chain uses TRBV11-3 with TRBJ2-3; the D gene is possibly TRBD2 (6 bases). This CDR3 has 18 residues. Per the germline V gene, CDR1 is SGHNT and CDR2 is YENEEA. V was trimmed by 5 bases and J by 5 bases, leaving 26 bases between them. DNA for the CDR3: TGTGCCAGCAGCCTTACGACCTCCTTGGTGGGAGGCCTAGATACGCAGTATTTT. This translates into CASSLTTSLVGGLDTQYF.